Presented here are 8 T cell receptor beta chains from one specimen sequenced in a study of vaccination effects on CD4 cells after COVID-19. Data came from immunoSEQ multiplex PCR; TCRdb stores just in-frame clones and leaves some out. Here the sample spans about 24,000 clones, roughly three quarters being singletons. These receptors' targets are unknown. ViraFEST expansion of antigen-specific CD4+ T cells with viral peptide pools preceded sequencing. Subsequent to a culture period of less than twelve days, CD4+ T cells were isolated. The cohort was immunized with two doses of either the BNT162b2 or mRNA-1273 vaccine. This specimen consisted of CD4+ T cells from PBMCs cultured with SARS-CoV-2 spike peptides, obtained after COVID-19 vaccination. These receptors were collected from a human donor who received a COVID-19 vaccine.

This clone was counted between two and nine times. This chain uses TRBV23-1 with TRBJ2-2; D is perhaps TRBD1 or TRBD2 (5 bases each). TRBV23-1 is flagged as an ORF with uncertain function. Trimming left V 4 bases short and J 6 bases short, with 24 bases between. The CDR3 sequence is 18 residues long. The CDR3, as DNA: TGCGCCAGCAGTCGCCCTTCAGGGAGTGACAGCGGAGCCGGGGAGCTGTTTTTT. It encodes CASSRPSGSDSGAGELFF.

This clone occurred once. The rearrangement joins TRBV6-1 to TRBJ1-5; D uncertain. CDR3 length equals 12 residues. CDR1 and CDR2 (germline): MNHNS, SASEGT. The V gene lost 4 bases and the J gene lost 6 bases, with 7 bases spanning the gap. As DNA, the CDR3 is TGTGCCAGCAGTGGAGCGAGTCAGCCCCAGCATTTT. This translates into CASSGASQPQHF.

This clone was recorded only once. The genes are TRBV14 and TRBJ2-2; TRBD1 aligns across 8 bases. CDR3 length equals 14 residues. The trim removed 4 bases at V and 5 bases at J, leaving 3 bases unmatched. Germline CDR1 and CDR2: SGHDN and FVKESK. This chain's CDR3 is CASSRDRGTGELFF. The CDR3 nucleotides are TGTGCCAGCAGCCGAGACAGGGGTACCGGGGAGCTGTTTTTT.

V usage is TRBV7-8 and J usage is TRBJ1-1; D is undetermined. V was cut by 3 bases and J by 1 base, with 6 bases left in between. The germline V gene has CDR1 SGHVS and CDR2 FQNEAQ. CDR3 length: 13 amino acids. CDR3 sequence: CASSLGRNTEAFF. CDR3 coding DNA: TGTGCCAGCAGCTTGGGTCGGAACACTGAAGCTTTCTTT. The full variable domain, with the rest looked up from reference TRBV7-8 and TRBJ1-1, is GAGVSQSPRYKVAKRGQDVALRCDPISGHVSLFWYQQALGQGPEFLTYFQNEAQLDKSGLPSDRFFAERPEGSVSTLKIQRTQQEDSAVYLCASSLGRNTEAFFGQGTRLTVV.

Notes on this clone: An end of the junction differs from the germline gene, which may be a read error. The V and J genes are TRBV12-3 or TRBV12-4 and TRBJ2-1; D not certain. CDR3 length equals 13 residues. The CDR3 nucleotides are TGTGCCAGCAGTTTCCCCTCCGACAATGAGCAGTTCTTC. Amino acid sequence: CASSFPSDNEQFF.

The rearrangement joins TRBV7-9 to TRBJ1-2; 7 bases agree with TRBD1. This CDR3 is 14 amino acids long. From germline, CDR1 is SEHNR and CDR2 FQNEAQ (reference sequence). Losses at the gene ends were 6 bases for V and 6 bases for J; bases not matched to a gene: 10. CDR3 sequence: CASSWAIGQDGYTF. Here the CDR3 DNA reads TGTGCCAGCAGTTGGGCCATTGGACAGGATGGCTACACCTTC.

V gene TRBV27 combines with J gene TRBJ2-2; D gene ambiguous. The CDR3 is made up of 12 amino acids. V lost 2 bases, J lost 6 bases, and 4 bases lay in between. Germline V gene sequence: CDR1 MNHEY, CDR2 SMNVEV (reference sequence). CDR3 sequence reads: CASSLAAGELFF. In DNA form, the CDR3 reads TGTGCCAGCAGTTTAGCAGCCGGGGAGCTGTTTTTT.

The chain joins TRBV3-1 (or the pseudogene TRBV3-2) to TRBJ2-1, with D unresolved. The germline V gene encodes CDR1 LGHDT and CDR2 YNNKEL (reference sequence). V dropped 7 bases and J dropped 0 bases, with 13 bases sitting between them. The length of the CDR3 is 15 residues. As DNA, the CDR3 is TGTGCCAGCATGTACGGGTTTAGCTCCTACAATGAGCAGTTCTTC. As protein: CASMYGFSSYNEQFF.